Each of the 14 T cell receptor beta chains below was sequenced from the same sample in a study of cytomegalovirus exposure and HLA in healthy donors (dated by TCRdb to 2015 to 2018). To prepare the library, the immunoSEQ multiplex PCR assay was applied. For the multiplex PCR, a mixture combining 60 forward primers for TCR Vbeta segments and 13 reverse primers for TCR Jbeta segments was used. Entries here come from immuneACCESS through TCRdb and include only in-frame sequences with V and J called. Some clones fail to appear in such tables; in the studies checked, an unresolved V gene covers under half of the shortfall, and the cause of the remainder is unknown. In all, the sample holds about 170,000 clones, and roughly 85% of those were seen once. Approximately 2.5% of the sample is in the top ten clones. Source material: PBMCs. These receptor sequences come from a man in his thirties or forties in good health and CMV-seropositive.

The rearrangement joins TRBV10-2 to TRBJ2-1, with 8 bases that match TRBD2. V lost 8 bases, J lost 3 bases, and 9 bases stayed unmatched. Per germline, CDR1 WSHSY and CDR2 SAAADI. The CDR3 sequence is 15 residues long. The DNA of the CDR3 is TGCGCCAGCGCGGGTAGCGGGGACAACTACAATGAGCAGTTCTTC. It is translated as CASAGSGDNYNEQFF.

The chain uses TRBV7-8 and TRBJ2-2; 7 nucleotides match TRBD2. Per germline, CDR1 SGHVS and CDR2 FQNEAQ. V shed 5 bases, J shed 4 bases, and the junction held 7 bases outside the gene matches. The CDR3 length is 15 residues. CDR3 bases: TGTGCCAGCAGCCCTCGGGGGGTTTCCACCGGGGAGCTGTTTTTT. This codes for CASSPRGVSTGELFF.

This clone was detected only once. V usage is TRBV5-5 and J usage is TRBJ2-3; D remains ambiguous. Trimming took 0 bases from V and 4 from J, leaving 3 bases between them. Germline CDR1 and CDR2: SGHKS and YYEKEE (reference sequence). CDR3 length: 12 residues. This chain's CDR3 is CASSLVADTQYF. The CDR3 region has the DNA TGTGCCAGCAGCTTGGTAGCAGATACGCAGTATTTT.

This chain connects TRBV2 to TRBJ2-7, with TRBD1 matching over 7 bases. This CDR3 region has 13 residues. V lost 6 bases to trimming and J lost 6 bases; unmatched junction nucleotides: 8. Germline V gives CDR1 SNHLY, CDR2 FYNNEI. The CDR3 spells CASRTRTGGEQYF. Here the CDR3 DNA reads TGTGCCAGCAGGACCAGGACAGGTGGCGAGCAGTACTTC.

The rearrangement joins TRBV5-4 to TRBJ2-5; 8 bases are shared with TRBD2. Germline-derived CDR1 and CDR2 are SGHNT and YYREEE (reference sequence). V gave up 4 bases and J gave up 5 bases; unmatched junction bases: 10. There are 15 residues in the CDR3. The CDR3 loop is CASSRTAGDGETQYF. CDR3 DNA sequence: TGTGCCAGCAGCCGGACAGCGGGAGACGGGGAGACCCAGTACTTC.

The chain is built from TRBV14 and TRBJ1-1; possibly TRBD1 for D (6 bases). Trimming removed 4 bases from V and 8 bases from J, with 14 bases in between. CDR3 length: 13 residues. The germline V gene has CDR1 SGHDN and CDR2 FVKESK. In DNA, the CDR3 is TGTGCCAGCAGCCTTGTAAGGGGGACCGAAGCTTTCTTT. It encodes CASSLVRGTEAFF.

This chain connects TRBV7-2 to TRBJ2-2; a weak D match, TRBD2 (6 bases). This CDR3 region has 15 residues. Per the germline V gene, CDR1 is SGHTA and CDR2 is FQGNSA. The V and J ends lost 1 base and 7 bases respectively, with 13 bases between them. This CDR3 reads CASSLVPGSGGELFF. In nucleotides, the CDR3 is TGTGCCAGCAGCTTAGTACCCGGGAGCGGCGGGGAGCTGTTTTTT.

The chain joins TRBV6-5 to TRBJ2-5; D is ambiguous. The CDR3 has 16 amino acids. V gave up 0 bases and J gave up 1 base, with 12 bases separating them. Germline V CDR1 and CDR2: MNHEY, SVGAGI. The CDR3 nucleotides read TGTGCCAGCAGTTACTCCGAGGTTGGCGGCCAAGAGACCCAGTACTTC. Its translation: CASSYSEVGGQETQYF.

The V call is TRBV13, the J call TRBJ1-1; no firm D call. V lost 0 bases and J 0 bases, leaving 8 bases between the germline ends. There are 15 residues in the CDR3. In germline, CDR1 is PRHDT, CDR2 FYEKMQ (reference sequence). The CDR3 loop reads CASSLGVALNTEAFF. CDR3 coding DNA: TGTGCCAGCAGCTTAGGCGTCGCGCTGAACACTGAAGCTTTCTTT.

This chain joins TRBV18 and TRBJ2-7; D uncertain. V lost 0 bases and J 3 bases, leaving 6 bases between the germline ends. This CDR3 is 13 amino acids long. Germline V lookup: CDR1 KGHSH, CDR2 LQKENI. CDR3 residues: CASSPPSNYEQYV. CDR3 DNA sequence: TGTGCCAGCTCACCACCATCTAACTACGAGCAGTACGTC.

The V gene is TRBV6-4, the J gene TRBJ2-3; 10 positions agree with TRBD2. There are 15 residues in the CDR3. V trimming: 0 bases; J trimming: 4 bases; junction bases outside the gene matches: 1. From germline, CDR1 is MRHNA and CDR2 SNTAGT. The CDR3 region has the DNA TGTGCCAGCAGTGACTCGCTAGCGGGAGCAGATACGCAGTATTTT. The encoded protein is CASSDSLAGADTQYF.

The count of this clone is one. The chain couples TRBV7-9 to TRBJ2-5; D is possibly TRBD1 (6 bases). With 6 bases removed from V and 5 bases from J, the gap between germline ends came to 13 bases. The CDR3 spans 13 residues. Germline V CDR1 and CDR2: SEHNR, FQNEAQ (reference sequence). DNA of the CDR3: TGTGCCAGCAGTTGGGCAGGGGCCGAGACCCAGTACTTC. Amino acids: CASSWAGAETQYF.

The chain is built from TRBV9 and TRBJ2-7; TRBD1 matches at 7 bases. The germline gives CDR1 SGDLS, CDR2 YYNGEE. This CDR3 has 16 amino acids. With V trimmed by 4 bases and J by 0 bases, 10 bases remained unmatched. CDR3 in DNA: TGTGCCAGCAGCCCTAAGGGGGCGTCGAGCTCCTACGAGCAGTACTTC. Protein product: CASSPKGASSSYEQYF.

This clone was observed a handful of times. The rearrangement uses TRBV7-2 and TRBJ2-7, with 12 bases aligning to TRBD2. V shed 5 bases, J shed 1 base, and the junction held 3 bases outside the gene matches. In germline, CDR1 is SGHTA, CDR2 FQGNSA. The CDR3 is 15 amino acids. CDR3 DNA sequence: TGTGCCAGCAGCATGGGGACTAGCGGGTCCTACGAGCAGTACTTC. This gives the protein CASSMGTSGSYEQYF.